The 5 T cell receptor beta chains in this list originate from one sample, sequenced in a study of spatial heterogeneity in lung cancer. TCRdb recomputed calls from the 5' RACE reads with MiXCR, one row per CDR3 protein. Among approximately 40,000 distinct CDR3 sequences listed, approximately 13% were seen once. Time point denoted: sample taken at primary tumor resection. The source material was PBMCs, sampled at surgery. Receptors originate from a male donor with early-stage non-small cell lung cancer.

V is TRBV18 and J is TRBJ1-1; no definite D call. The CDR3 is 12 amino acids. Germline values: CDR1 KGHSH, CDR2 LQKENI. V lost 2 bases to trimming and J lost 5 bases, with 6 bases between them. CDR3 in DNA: TGTGCCAGCTCACCAAGCCGAACTGAAGCTTTCTTT. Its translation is CASSPSRTEAFF.

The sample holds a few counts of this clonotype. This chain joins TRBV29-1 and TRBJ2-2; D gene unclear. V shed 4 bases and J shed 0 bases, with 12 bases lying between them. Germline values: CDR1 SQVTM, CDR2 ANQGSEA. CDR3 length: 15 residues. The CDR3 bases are TGCAGCGTTGGCGGCAGGCCCTCGAACACCGGGGAGCTGTTTTTT. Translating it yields CSVGGRPSNTGELFF.

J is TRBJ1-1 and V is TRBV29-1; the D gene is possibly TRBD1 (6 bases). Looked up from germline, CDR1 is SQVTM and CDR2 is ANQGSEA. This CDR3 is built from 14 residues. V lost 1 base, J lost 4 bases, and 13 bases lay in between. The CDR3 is CSVEGGGGGTEAFF. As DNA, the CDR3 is TGCAGCGTTGAAGGGGGGGGCGGTGGCACTGAAGCTTTCTTT.

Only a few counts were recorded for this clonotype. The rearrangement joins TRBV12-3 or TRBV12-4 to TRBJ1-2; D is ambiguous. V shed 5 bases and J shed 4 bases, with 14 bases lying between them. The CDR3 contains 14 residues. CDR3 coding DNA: TGTGCCAGCAGTCTGGGAGGTTCCGTCTATGGCTACACCTTC. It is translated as CASSLGGSVYGYTF.

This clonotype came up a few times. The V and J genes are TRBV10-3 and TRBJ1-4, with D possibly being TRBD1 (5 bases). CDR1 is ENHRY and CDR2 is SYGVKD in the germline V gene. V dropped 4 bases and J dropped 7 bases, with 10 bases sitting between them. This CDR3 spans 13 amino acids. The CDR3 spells CAISGGDPEKLFF. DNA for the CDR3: TGTGCCATCAGTGGGGGCGATCCTGAAAAACTGTTTTTT.